Below are 27 T cell receptor beta chains sequenced from a single sample in a study of shared clonotypes between healthy human individuals. Clones were sequenced by immunoSEQ multiplex PCR, and TCRdb holds only the in-frame ones, with some missing. The sample shows approximately 340,000 clones, about 73% of them seen only once. The sequenced material came from memory CD4+ T cells sorted from blood. Stated subset: CD45RA-negative fraction. The receptors come from a man aged 25 to 45 in good health.

The rearrangement links TRBV15 to TRBJ1-6, with 9 bases lining up with TRBD1. V was pared by 4 bases and J by 7 bases, with 5 bases of the junction left unmatched. The germline V gene has CDR1 LNHNV and CDR2 YYDKDF (reference sequence). The CDR3 length is 15 residues. CDR3 bases: TGTGCCACCAGCAAGGACAGGGGTCGGAATTCACCCCTCCACTTT. Protein: CATSKDRGRNSPLHF.

This clone was seen more than once but under ten times. The J gene is TRBJ1-1, the V gene TRBV6-1, with 8 bases matching TRBD1. Trimming removed 7 bases from V and 1 base from J; junction bases left unmatched: 5. The CDR3 length is 14 residues. CDR1 MNHNS and CDR2 SASEGT come from the germline V gene. CDR3 sequence reads: CASTFDRGNTEAFF. CDR3 nucleotides: TGTGCCAGCACCTTTGACAGGGGGAACACTGAAGCTTTCTTT.

The rearrangement joins TRBV11-2 to TRBJ2-7; tentatively, D is TRBD1 or TRBD2 (6 bases each). Germline-derived CDR1 and CDR2 are SGHAT and FQNNGV. V was shortened by 2 bases and J by 2 bases, with 16 bases between the two germline ends. The CDR3 has 16 amino acids. The CDR3 sequence is CASSLRGAPLAYEQYF. The CDR3, as DNA: TGTGCCAGCAGCTTAAGGGGGGCTCCCCTCGCCTACGAGCAGTACTTC.

A single count supports this clone. CDR3 DNA sequence: TGTGCCTGGAGGGGACTGGGCTTCGAGAAGGGCTCCTACAATGAGCAGTTCTTC. Translated: CAWRGLGFEKGSYNEQFF. The V and J genes are TRBV30 and TRBJ2-1; D is possibly TRBD2 (6 bases). The germline V gene encodes CDR1 GTSNPN and CDR2 SVGIG (reference sequence). V lost 3 bases and J lost 0, with 21 bases in between. The CDR3 has 18 residues.

CDR3 nucleotides: TGCGCCAGCAGAGGACTAGCGGCCCTGAGGGGCACAGATACGCAGTATTTT. Translation gives CASRGLAALRGTDTQYF. This chain links TRBV5-1 with TRBJ2-3; 10 nucleotides match TRBD2. The CDR3 covers 17 residues. Germline V gene sequence: CDR1 SGHRS, CDR2 YFSETQ. V lost 5 bases to trimming and J lost 1 base; unmatched junction nucleotides: 10.

This sequence joins TRBV11-2 and TRBJ2-7; 12 positions agree with TRBD2. The CDR3 is 17 residues long. The V segment lost 1 base and the J segment 0 bases; nucleotides outside the gene matches: 4. Germline CDR1 reads SGHAT; CDR2 reads FQNNGV. As DNA, the CDR3 is TGTGCCAGCAGCTTAGCAACTAGCGGGAGGAGCTCCTACGAGCAGTACTTC. This encodes CASSLATSGRSSYEQYF.

The V gene is TRBV12-5, the J gene TRBJ1-1, with D maybe TRBD1 (5 bases). The CDR3 extends over 15 amino acids. V dropped 3 bases and J dropped 3 bases, with 14 bases sitting between them. From germline, CDR1 is LGHNT and CDR2 FRNRAP. The CDR3 DNA follows: TGTGCTAGTGGTTTCGGGGGGGTGGAGCACACTGAAGCTTTCTTT. Residues: CASGFGGVEHTEAFF.

The gene calls are TRBV28 and TRBJ1-3, with 7 positions matching TRBD1. The germline CDR1 and CDR2 sequences are MDHEN and SYDVKM. The CDR3 is made up of 15 amino acids. The J segment lost 0 bases and the V segment lost 6 bases, leaving 5 bases of the junction unmatched. CDR3 protein: CASRGQPDSGNTIYF. The DNA of the CDR3 is TGTGCCAGCAGGGGACAGCCAGACTCTGGAAACACCATATATTTT. The full variable domain, with the rest looked up from reference TRBV28 and TRBJ1-3, is DVKVTQSSRYLVKRTGEKVFLECVQDMDHENMFWYRQDPGLGLRLIYFSYDVKMKEKGDIPEGYSVSREKKERFSLILESASTNQTSMYLCASRGQPDSGNTIYFGEGSWLTVV.

CDR3 amino acids: CASGLSLAYEQFF. The CDR3 nucleotides read TGTGCCAGCGGACTATCCCTAGCCTATGAGCAGTTCTTC. The rearrangement uses TRBV2 and TRBJ2-1; possible D gene TRBD2, 6 bases. Germline CDR1 and CDR2: SNHLY and FYNNEI. V lost 8 bases and J lost 8, with 16 bases in between. The CDR3 has 13 amino acids.

The genes are TRBV10-2 and TRBJ1-2; weak D call: TRBD1 (6 bases). Germline CDR1 reads WSHSY; CDR2 reads SAAADI. This CDR3 is 14 amino acids long. V gave up 6 bases and J gave up 3 bases, with 14 bases separating them. The CDR3 sequence is CASSEGGRDYGYTF. In DNA, the CDR3 is TGCGCCAGCAGCGAGGGGGGGCGTGACTATGGCTACACCTTC.

The genes are TRBV28 and TRBJ1-5; 11 nucleotides agree with TRBD1. With V trimmed by 9 bases and J by 0 bases, 7 bases remained unmatched. Germline V gene data show CDR1 as MDHEN and CDR2 as SYDVKM. The CDR3 sequence is 16 residues long. As DNA, the CDR3 is TGTGCCAGTGGACAGGGGGCGCGGTATAGCAATCAGCCCCAGCATTTT. Protein: CASGQGARYSNQPQHF. The complete variable domain, with remaining parts taken from reference TRBV28 and TRBJ1-5, reads DVKVTQSSRYLVKRTGEKVFLECVQDMDHENMFWYRQDPGLGLRLIYFSYDVKMKEKGDIPEGYSVSREKKERFSLILESASTNQTSMYLCASGQGARYSNQPQHFGDGTRLSIL.

The rearrangement joins TRBV2 to TRBJ2-5; TRBD1 matches 9 bases. This CDR3 spans 14 amino acids. After removal of 0 bases from V and 7 bases from J, the junction contained 3 bases not matched to a gene. Germline CDR1 is SNHLY and CDR2 is FYNNEI. The CDR3 nucleotides read TGTGCCAGCAGTGAAGCGGGACAGGGTGTGACCCAGTACTTC. Amino acid sequence: CASSEAGQGVTQYF.

V and J are TRBV27 and TRBJ2-1; no clear D gene. The CDR3 is made up of 12 amino acids. Germline CDR1 and CDR2: MNHEY and SMNVEV (reference sequence). The V and J ends lost 5 bases and 9 bases respectively, with 11 bases between them. The chain's CDR3 is CASSRWSSEQFF. The DNA of the CDR3 is TGTGCCAGCAGTCGATGGAGCTCTGAGCAGTTCTTC.

This sequence joins TRBV29-1 and TRBJ2-2; 7 bases agree with TRBD1. The CDR3 runs 13 residues. Germline assignment: CDR1 SQVTM and CDR2 ANQGSEA. V lost 4 bases, J lost 1 base, and 0 bases stayed unmatched. The CDR3 region is CSVGTGNTGELFF. CDR3 DNA sequence: TGCAGCGTTGGGACAGGGAACACCGGGGAGCTGTTTTTT.

This clone is a singleton in its sample. The V and J genes are TRBV7-6 and TRBJ2-1; 8 nucleotides agree with TRBD2. The CDR3 contains 17 residues. Germline loops: CDR1 SGHVS, CDR2 FNYEAQ. The J segment lost 3 bases and the V segment lost 3 bases, leaving 10 bases of the junction unmatched. CDR3 in amino acids: CASSLGLAGSNYNEQFF. The CDR3 DNA reads as TGTGCCAGCAGCTTGGGATTAGCGGGGAGTAACTACAATGAGCAGTTCTTC.

This clone was counted a single time. The chain recombines TRBV4-3 with TRBJ2-6; TRBD1 matches 7 bases. Germline V gene lookup returns CDR1 LGHNA and CDR2 YSLEER. The CDR3 is 19 amino acids. The V gene end was trimmed by 0 bases and the J gene end by 1 base; junction bases not matched to a gene: 9. The CDR3 reads CASSQDSGTALSGANVLTF. CDR3 sequence (DNA): TGCGCCAGCAGCCAAGATTCGGGGACAGCGCTGTCTGGGGCCAACGTCCTGACTTTC.

The sample holds many counts of this clone. The J gene is TRBJ1-2, the V gene TRBV25-1; D may be TRBD1 (5 bases). Germline CDR1 reads MGHDK; CDR2 reads SYGVNS. This CDR3 region has 12 residues. Deletions cut 5 bases from V and 7 bases from J, with 11 bases between. This CDR3 reads CASSSGTLGYTF. The DNA of the CDR3 is TGTGCCAGCAGTAGCGGGACTCTTGGCTACACCTTC.

This sequence joins TRBV11-2 and TRBJ2-7, with D perhaps TRBD2 (6 bases). The V end lost 4 bases, the J end lost 6 bases, and 16 bases lay between the germline ends. The CDR3 is 14 residues long. Germline V lookup: CDR1 SGHAT, CDR2 FQNNGV. The DNA for the CDR3 is TGTGCCAGCAGCTCGAGCGGGCCATTTGGCGAGCAGTACTTC. Protein sequence: CASSSSGPFGEQYF.

The V call is TRBV27, the J call TRBJ2-2; 10 positions agree with TRBD2. The CDR3 totals 16 residues. Germline V lookup: CDR1 MNHEY, CDR2 SMNVEV (reference sequence). J lost 7 bases, V lost 5 bases, and 10 bases had no gene match. The CDR3 sequence: CASSPRLAGEHGELFF. The CDR3 coding sequence is TGTGCCAGCAGTCCCCGGCTAGCGGGAGAACACGGGGAGCTGTTTTTT.

This clone was found once. The chain is built from TRBV5-1 and TRBJ2-6; the match to TRBD1 covers 9 bases. There are 16 residues in the CDR3. Germline loops: CDR1 SGHRS, CDR2 YFSETQ. V shed 4 bases and J 2 bases; nucleotides not matched to a gene: 4. The CDR3 DNA follows: TGCGCCAGCAGCCCGGGACAGGGTGCTGGGGCCAACGTCCTGACTTTC. Protein sequence: CASSPGQGAGANVLTF.

This chain links TRBV7-8 with TRBJ2-7; weak D call: TRBD2 (5 bases). Germline assignment: CDR1 SGHVS and CDR2 FQNEAQ. The CDR3 has 15 residues. Between the trimmed V and J ends, which lost 4 bases and 2 bases, there was a span of 15 bases. In DNA form, the CDR3 reads TGTGCCAGCAGCTCCCCTAGCCGGGGAACCTACGAGCAGTACTTC. It codes for CASSSPSRGTYEQYF.

CDR3 in amino acids: CASRTKLGGKGEQYF. For the CDR3, the DNA is TGTGCCAGCAGGACCAAACTAGGAGGGAAGGGCGAGCAGTACTTC. The chain links TRBV6-6 to TRBJ2-7; TRBD2 is a possible D gene (6 bases). The ends were cut back, 6 bases at V and 6 bases at J, with 21 bases in the middle. CDR1 is MNHNY, CDR2 SVGAGI, per germline (reference sequence). This CDR3 region has 15 residues.

There are many counts of this clone. The J gene is TRBJ2-7, the V gene TRBV18; 7 bases are shared with TRBD1. This CDR3 has 11 residues. CDR1 and CDR2 from the germline V gene are KGHSH and LQKENI. V gave up 8 bases and J gave up 2 bases; unmatched junction bases: 0. In nucleotides, the CDR3 is TGTGCCAGCCAGGGGGCCTACGAGCAGTACTTC. Translated: CASQGAYEQYF. Full variable domain (rest looked up from reference TRBV18 and TRBJ2-7): NAGVMQNPRHLVRRRGQEARLRCSPMKGHSHVYWYRQLPEEGLKFMVYLQKENIIDESGMPKERFSAEFPKEGPSILRIQQVVRGDSAAYFCASQGAYEQYFGPGTRLTVT.

This sequence joins TRBV11-2 and TRBJ2-3; D ambiguous. Trimming took off 5 bases at V and 2 bases at J, with 17 bases between the two ends. CDR1 SGHAT and CDR2 FQNNGV come from the germline V gene. The CDR3 loop spans 16 amino acids. CDR3 bases: TGTGCCAGCAGCCCGAGTCCGAGTATTTCCACAGATACGCAGTATTTT. It encodes CASSPSPSISTDTQYF.

The CDR3 protein is CASSLFTGLHQPQHF. The CDR3, as DNA: TGTGCCAGCAGCTTATTCACAGGGCTCCACCAGCCCCAGCATTTT. The chain combines TRBV7-8 with TRBJ1-5; a possible D gene is TRBD1 (6 bases). The germline V gene encodes CDR1 SGHVS and CDR2 FQNEAQ. The CDR3 runs to 15 residues. The V gene lost 2 bases and the J gene lost 7 bases, with 15 bases spanning the gap.

As for this clone: At the DNA level, this CDR3 is encoded by other sequences in the same sample as well. The chain recombines TRBV15 with TRBJ2-7, with D possibly being TRBD1 (5 bases). Germline lookup yields CDR1 LNHNV and CDR2 YYDKDF (reference sequence). CDR3 length equals 13 residues. Trimming shortened V by 1 base and J by 1 base, and 5 bases separated the two germline ends. In nucleotides, the CDR3 is TGTGCCACCAGCAGAGGGACATCCTACGAGCAGTACTTC. Its protein is CATSRGTSYEQYF. The whole variable domain, filled in from reference TRBV15 and TRBJ2-7, reads DAMVIQNPRYQVTQFGKPVTLSCSQTLNHNVMYWYQQKSSQAPKLLFHYYDKDFNNEADTPDNFQSRRPNTSFCFLDIRSPGLGDTAMYLCATSRGTSYEQYFGPGTRLTVT.

This clone was seen at least ten times. The same CDR3 is also encoded by other DNA sequences in this sample. The rearrangement uses TRBV19 and TRBJ2-7; D unclear. V shed 3 bases and J shed 5 bases, with 8 bases lying between them. The CDR3 has 12 amino acids. The germline V gene has CDR1 LNHDA and CDR2 SQIVND (reference sequence). The CDR3 loop reads CASSISTNEQYF. In DNA, the CDR3 is TGTGCCAGTAGTATTTCAACTAACGAGCAGTACTTC.